Listed here are 32 T cell receptor beta chains from one sample, sequenced in a study of blood T cell repertoires in COVID-19. Profiled with immunoSEQ multiplex PCR; TCRdb holds only in-frame clones, not every one. This table holds about 220,000 clones, 80% to 90% found once. Sequenced input: PBMCs or T cells enriched from blood (not recorded which). All receptors come from a woman aged 50 to 65 who had been exposed to COVID-19.

This sequence joins TRBV7-2 and TRBJ1-2, with a weak D call TRBD1 (5 bases). Trimming cost V 1 base and J 4 bases, with 13 bases left between them. This CDR3 is built from 15 residues. Germline values: CDR1 SGHTA, CDR2 FQGNSA. DNA for the CDR3: TGTGCCAGCAGCTTAGGGGTAGGGGAGGTCTATGGCTACACCTTC. Its translation is CASSLGVGEVYGYTF.

The V gene is TRBV19, the J gene TRBJ2-3, with a tentative D call TRBD1 (6 bases). The germline V gene has CDR1 LNHDA and CDR2 SQIVND (reference sequence). V gave up 4 bases and J gave up 4 bases, with 12 bases separating them. The CDR3 spans 14 residues. The CDR3 protein is CASSNWDTADTQYF. CDR3 bases: TGTGCCAGTAGTAACTGGGACACCGCAGATACGCAGTATTTT.

This clone was recorded a few times. The chain links TRBV7-2 to TRBJ2-2; 9 bases agree with TRBD1. The J segment lost 6 bases and the V segment lost 10 bases, leaving 15 bases of the junction unmatched. The CDR3 has 16 amino acids. Germline CDR1 and CDR2: SGHTA and FQGNSA. CDR3 region: CATSSRDRVSPGELFF. CDR3 DNA sequence: TGTGCCACCTCCTCCCGGGACAGGGTATCCCCCGGGGAGCTGTTTTTT.

This chain links TRBV18 with TRBJ2-3; no definite D call. V lost 1 base, J lost 6 bases, and 8 bases lay in between. The CDR3 spans 13 residues. Per germline, CDR1 KGHSH and CDR2 LQKENI. DNA of the CDR3: TGTGCCAGCTCACCACAGGTCGGGGATACGCAGTATTTT. This codes for CASSPQVGDTQYF.

Here the CDR3 DNA reads TGTGCCAGCTCACCAGGAGGCCCAGTCAGCAATGAGCAGTTCTTC. As protein: CASSPGGPVSNEQFF. The chain carries TRBV18 and TRBJ2-1, with a possible D match to TRBD2 (5 bases). The V and J ends lost 2 bases and 6 bases respectively, with 14 bases between them. This CDR3 contains 15 residues. The germline CDR1 and CDR2 sequences are KGHSH and LQKENI. Full variable domain (rest looked up from reference TRBV18 and TRBJ2-1): NAGVMQNPRHLVRRRGQEARLRCSPMKGHSHVYWYRQLPEEGLKFMVYLQKENIIDESGMPKERFSAEFPKEGPSILRIQQVVRGDSAAYFCASSPGGPVSNEQFFGPGTRLTVL.

This chain links TRBV5-4 with TRBJ1-2; D is uncertain. Trimming shortened V by 3 bases and J by 1 base, and 7 bases separated the two germline ends. There are 13 residues in the CDR3. Germline V gene sequence: CDR1 SGHNT, CDR2 YYREEE (reference sequence). DNA for the CDR3: TGTGCCAGCAGCTCTGCGAGTAACTATGGCTACACCTTC. Translation: CASSSASNYGYTF.

The J gene is TRBJ2-5, the V gene TRBV3-1 (or the pseudogene TRBV3-2), with a tentative D call TRBD2 (6 bases). V lost 6 bases, J lost 5 bases, and 13 bases lay in between. The CDR3 length is 13 residues. Germline V CDR1 and CDR2: LGHDT, YNNKEL (reference sequence). The CDR3 reads CASSHPGGETQYF. For the CDR3, the DNA is TGTGCCAGCAGTCACCCTGGGGGGGAGACCCAGTACTTC.

This chain joins TRBV7-2 and TRBJ2-3; D might be TRBD2 (6 bases). The CDR3 has 15 amino acids. V was clipped by 2 bases and J by 0 bases, with 9 bases between them. The germline CDR1 and CDR2 sequences are SGHTA and FQGNSA. In DNA form, the CDR3 reads TGTGCCAGCAGCTTACAACGGGGGAGCACAGATACGCAGTATTTT. Protein product: CASSLQRGSTDTQYF.

The chain employs TRBV28 and TRBJ1-5; 7 nucleotides agree with TRBD1. J lost 5 bases, V lost 6 bases, and 13 bases had no gene match. Looked up from germline, CDR1 is MDHEN and CDR2 is SYDVKM. The length of the CDR3 is 16 residues. The CDR3 DNA follows: TGTGCCAGCAGATCACCCGACAGGGAAATACATCAGCCCCAGCATTTT. The encoded protein is CASRSPDREIHQPQHF.

The chain recombines TRBV12-5 with TRBJ1-5; 12 bases match TRBD1. This CDR3 is built from 21 residues. Looked up from germline, CDR1 is LGHNT and CDR2 is FRNRAP. J gave up 0 bases and V 3 bases, and 15 bases lay outside the gene matches. This CDR3 reads CASGFNPKGTGGPNSNQPQHF. The CDR3 DNA follows: TGTGCTAGTGGTTTCAACCCCAAGGGGACAGGGGGCCCTAATAGCAATCAGCCCCAGCATTTT.

The rearrangement joins TRBV11-3 to TRBJ2-5, with 7 bases fitting TRBD2. The CDR3 has 16 residues. Germline-derived CDR1 and CDR2 are SGHNT and YENEEA. J was trimmed by 5 bases and V by 5 bases; bases with no gene match: 14. Written as DNA, the CDR3 is TGTGCCAGCAGCCCCGGGGGGAGAGGGAGAGACGAGACCCAGTACTTC. It yields the protein CASSPGGRGRDETQYF.

The rearrangement links TRBV2 to TRBJ2-3; 7 nucleotides match TRBD2. J gave up 2 bases and V 2 bases, and 7 bases lay outside the gene matches. CDR1 and CDR2 from the germline V gene are SNHLY and FYNNEI. The CDR3 has 16 amino acids. The CDR3 DNA follows: TGTGCCAGCAGTGAAATAGGGAGGGGTATCACAGATACGCAGTATTTT. Translated: CASSEIGRGITDTQYF.

In DNA form, the CDR3 reads TGTGCCTGGAGTACCGGGACAGGAGAGAATCAGCCCCAGCATTTT. This encodes CAWSTGTGENQPQHF. J is TRBJ1-5 and V is TRBV30; TRBD1 matches 8 bases. Unmatched junction bases numbered 7, after V lost 2 bases and J lost 4 bases. Germline V CDR1 and CDR2: GTSNPN, SVGIG (reference sequence). This CDR3 region has 15 residues.

The chain combines TRBV24-1 with TRBJ1-1; D might be TRBD1 (5 bases). This CDR3 is built from 13 residues. CDR1 and CDR2 (germline): KGHDR, SFDVKD. V lost 3 bases to trimming and J lost 5 bases, with 9 bases between them. In DNA form, the CDR3 reads TGTGCCACCAGTGATGGAAAGGGGACTGAAGCTTTCTTT. As protein: CATSDGKGTEAFF.

V usage is TRBV6-5 and J usage is TRBJ1-2; D not certain. CDR3 length: 13 residues. Deletions cut 5 bases from V and 1 base from J, with 8 bases between. The V gene's germline CDR1 is MNHEY and CDR2 SVGAGI. The CDR3 protein is CASSPNNNYGYTF. CDR3 sequence (DNA): TGTGCCAGCAGTCCAAACAATAACTATGGCTACACCTTC.

The rearrangement links TRBV2 to TRBJ2-7; TRBD2 matches at 10 bases. Germline CDR1 is SNHLY and CDR2 is FYNNEI. The CDR3 consists of 14 residues. After removal of 2 bases from V and 8 bases from J, the junction contained 6 bases not matched to a gene. The CDR3 DNA is TGTGCCAGCAGTGAACTAGCGGGGGCCTCACAGCAGTACTTC. This gives the protein CASSELAGASQQYF.

The chain combines TRBV28 with TRBJ1-2; TRBD1 might be the D (6 bases). V lost 5 bases and J lost 5, with 15 bases in between. The CDR3 totals 14 residues. CDR1 MDHEN and CDR2 SYDVKM come from the germline V gene. The DNA for the CDR3 is TGTGCCAGCAGTGTCAGGGGAGGGTTATATGGCTACACCTTC. Its protein product is CASSVRGGLYGYTF.

Only one count was recorded for this clone. The rearrangement uses TRBV5-4 and TRBJ1-6, with unresolved D. The V end lost 5 bases, the J end lost 6 bases, and 18 bases lay between the germline ends. CDR1 is SGHNT, CDR2 YYREEE, per germline (reference sequence). CDR3 length: 16 residues. CDR3 bases: TGTGCCAGCAGGGCTGGCCCGAGGGAGGCTAATTCACCCCTCCACTTT. It specifies CASRAGPREANSPLHF. The full variable domain, its missing parts supplied by reference TRBV5-4 and TRBJ1-6, is ETGVTQSPTHLIKTRGQQVTLRCSSQSGHNTVSWYQQALGQGPQFIFQYYREEENGRGNFPPRFSGLQFPNYSSELNVNALELDDSALYLCASRAGPREANSPLHFGNGTRLTVT.

The V gene is TRBV28, the J gene TRBJ2-4; D is uncertain. Germline V gene data show CDR1 as MDHEN and CDR2 as SYDVKM. The CDR3 covers 14 residues. Between the trimmed V and J ends, which lost 3 bases and 0 bases, there was a span of 6 bases. The CDR3 DNA reads TGTGCCAGCAGTTTCGGGTTAGCCAAAAACATTCAGTACTTC. As protein: CASSFGLAKNIQYF.

The chain uses TRBV11-2 and TRBJ1-1; TRBD1 matches at 8 bases. The CDR3 runs to 14 residues. The germline V gene has CDR1 SGHAT and CDR2 FQNNGV. V lost 0 bases and J lost 7; bases outside the gene matches: 4. The CDR3 bases are TGTGCCAGCAGCTTAGACAGGGGGCCTAGTGAAGCTTTCTTT. It is translated as CASSLDRGPSEAFF.

This chain joins TRBV6-2 or TRBV6-3 and TRBJ1-2, with D unclear. V was shortened by 4 bases and J by 6 bases, with 21 bases between the two germline ends. Per the germline V gene, CDR1 is MNHEY and CDR2 is SVGEGT. The length of the CDR3 is 16 residues. CDR3 nucleotide sequence: TGTGCCAGCAGTTCATTTCTATCCGGGTCCGACGATGGCTACACCTTC. Amino acids: CASSSFLSGSDDGYTF.

This chain joins TRBV27 and TRBJ1-3, with 10 nucleotides matching TRBD1. V shed 8 bases and J 4 bases; nucleotides not matched to a gene: 8. The CDR3 contains 15 residues. In germline, CDR1 is MNHEY, CDR2 SMNVEV (reference sequence). The CDR3 loop reads CASSRQGARGNTIYF. The CDR3 nucleotides read TGTGCCAGCTCAAGACAGGGGGCGCGGGGAAACACCATATATTTT.

The chain uses TRBV5-1 and TRBJ2-7; D is possibly TRBD1 (6 bases). CDR1 and CDR2 from the germline V gene are SGHRS and YFSETQ. V was trimmed by 5 bases and J by 0 bases, leaving 15 bases between them. The CDR3 is made up of 15 amino acids. CDR3 region: CASSPTGTYSYEQYF. In DNA, the CDR3 is TGCGCCAGCAGTCCTACCGGGACATACTCCTACGAGCAGTACTTC.

This chain connects TRBV12-3 or TRBV12-4 to TRBJ2-7; a weak D match, TRBD1 (6 bases). CDR3 size: 13 residues. Trimming removed 3 bases at V and 2 bases at J, with 8 bases between. As DNA, the CDR3 is TGTGCCAGCAGTTTTCCAGGGGCCTACGAGCAGTACTTC. It specifies CASSFPGAYEQYF.

With respect to this clone: A junction end diverges from the germline sequence, so it may reflect a read error. This CDR3 is CASSGGYVTRDSSFEQYF. The CDR3 DNA sequence: TGTGCCAGCAGTGGGGGTTACGTAACCCGGGACAGCTCCTTCGAGCAGTACTTC. V and J are TRBV2 and TRBJ2-7; TRBD1 agrees at 7 bases. There are 18 residues in the CDR3. The germline V gene encodes CDR1 SNHLY and CDR2 FYNNEI.

As for this clone: This CDR3 is also generated by other DNA sequences in the sample. The V and J genes are TRBV5-5 and TRBJ1-1; D gene unclear. The germline CDR1 and CDR2 sequences are SGHKS and YYEKEE (reference sequence). V lost 3 bases and J 3 bases, leaving 9 bases between the germline ends. The CDR3 is made up of 13 amino acids. Here the CDR3 reads CASSSKGDTEAFF. The CDR3 nucleotides read TGTGCCAGCAGCTCCAAGGGAGACACTGAAGCTTTCTTT.

The chain uses TRBV29-1 and TRBJ1-2, with D uncertain. CDR1 and CDR2 (germline): SQVTM, ANQGSEA. The length of the CDR3 is 14 residues. The ends were cut back, 6 bases at V and 0 bases at J, with 14 bases in the middle. The CDR3 loop is CSVYPARTNYGYTF. For the CDR3, the DNA is TGCAGCGTCTACCCAGCGCGGACTAACTATGGCTACACCTTC. The whole variable domain, filled in from reference TRBV29-1 and TRBJ1-2, reads SAVISQKPSRDICQRGTSLTIQCQVDSQVTMMFWYRQQPGQSLTLIATANQGSEATYESGFVIDKFPISRPNLTFSTLTVSNMSPEDSSIYLCSVYPARTNYGYTFGSGTRLTVV.

This clone was detected only once. The chain joins TRBV7-6 to TRBJ2-4, with 7 nucleotides matching TRBD1. The CDR3 length is 13 residues. The V segment lost 1 base and the J segment 8 bases; nucleotides outside the gene matches: 2. Per the germline V gene, CDR1 is SGHVS and CDR2 is FNYEAQ. The CDR3 sequence is CASSLVQGDIQYF. DNA of the CDR3: TGTGCCAGCAGCTTAGTCCAGGGGGACATTCAGTACTTC.

The gene calls are TRBV29-1 and TRBJ2-7; the match to TRBD2 covers 7 bases. The germline CDR1 and CDR2 sequences are SQVTM and ANQGSEA. The V segment lost 4 bases and the J segment 5 bases; nucleotides outside the gene matches: 8. This CDR3 contains 13 residues. CDR3 DNA sequence: TGCAGCGTTGCCCCAGGGAGCGGGGACGAGCAGTACTTC. Amino acid sequence: CSVAPGSGDEQYF.

The V gene is TRBV29-1, the J gene TRBJ2-7; D may be TRBD1 (7 bases). Between the trimmed V and J ends, which lost 5 bases and 4 bases, there was a span of 12 bases. Germline CDR1 SQVTM, CDR2 ANQGSEA. This CDR3 contains 12 residues. The CDR3 DNA sequence: TGCAGCGTTCGGGGGACAGATTACGAGCAGTACTTC. As protein: CSVRGTDYEQYF.

The chain couples TRBV5-5 to TRBJ1-2; 8 positions agree with TRBD1. The CDR3 covers 13 residues. CDR1 is SGHKS and CDR2 is YYEKEE in the germline V gene (reference sequence). V shed 3 bases, J shed 8 bases, and the junction held 6 bases outside the gene matches. CDR3 nucleotide sequence: TGTGCCAGCAGCTCCAGACAGGGGAGGGGCTACACCTTC. This gives the protein CASSSRQGRGYTF.

The rearrangement uses TRBV7-5 and TRBJ1-1. TRBV7-5 is a pseudogene. The CDR3 has 17 residues. The CDR3 loop is CVRSLPSAGRGNTEAFF. DNA for the CDR3: TGTGTCAGAAGCTTACCCAGTGCTGGGAGGGGGAACACTGAAGCTTTCTTT.